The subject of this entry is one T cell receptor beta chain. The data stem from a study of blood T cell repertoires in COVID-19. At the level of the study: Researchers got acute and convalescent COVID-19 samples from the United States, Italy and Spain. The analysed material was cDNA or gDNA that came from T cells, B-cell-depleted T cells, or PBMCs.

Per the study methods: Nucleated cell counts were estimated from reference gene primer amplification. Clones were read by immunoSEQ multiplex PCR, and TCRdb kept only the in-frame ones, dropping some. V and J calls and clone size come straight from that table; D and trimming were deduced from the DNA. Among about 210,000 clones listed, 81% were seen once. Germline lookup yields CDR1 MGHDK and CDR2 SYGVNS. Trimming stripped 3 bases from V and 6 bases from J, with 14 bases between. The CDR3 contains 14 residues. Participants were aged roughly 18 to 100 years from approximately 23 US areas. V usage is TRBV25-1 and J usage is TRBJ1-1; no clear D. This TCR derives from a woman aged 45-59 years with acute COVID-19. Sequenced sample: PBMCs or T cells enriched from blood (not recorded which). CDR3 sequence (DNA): TGTGCCAGCAGTGACCCCTCGAGAGGGCCTGAAGCTTTCTTT. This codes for CASSDPSRGPEAFF.